Below are 7 T cell receptor beta chains sequenced from a single sample in a study of shared clonotypes between healthy human individuals. Profiled with immunoSEQ multiplex PCR; TCRdb holds only in-frame clones, not every one. The sample has around 690,000 clones; about 90% are singletons. Source material: memory CD8+ T cells from PBMCs. Subset defined: CD45RO+ cells pooled with CCR7-negative TemRA cells. The receptors derive from a man aged 18 to 29 in good health. Some clones in this sample may be carry-over from other donors' samples.

J is TRBJ2-3 and V is TRBV6-5, with TRBD1 identical over 9 bases. Germline V CDR1 and CDR2: MNHEY, SVGAGI. The V and J ends lost 8 bases and 3 bases, in that order; junction bases with no gene match: 9. CDR3 length: 15 residues. DNA for the CDR3: TGTGCCAGCCGAGCAACAGGGGGCCTGACAGATACGCAGTATTTT. Translation: CASRATGGLTDTQYF.

The chain is built from TRBV6-1 and TRBJ2-1; tentatively, D is TRBD2 (6 bases). Germline V gives CDR1 MNHNS, CDR2 SASEGT. This CDR3 has 15 residues. The ends were cut back, 2 bases at V and 10 bases at J, with 18 bases in the middle. The CDR3 here is CASSEIRWLEGEQFF. The CDR3 nucleotides are TGTGCCAGCAGTGAAATCAGGTGGTTGGAGGGGGAGCAGTTCTTC.

V gene TRBV14 combines with J gene TRBJ1-2; D perhaps matches TRBD1 (6 bases). The CDR3 is 13 amino acids. V was clipped by 3 bases and J by 7 bases, with 12 bases between them. Germline values: CDR1 SGHDN, CDR2 FVKESK. CDR3 bases: TGTGCCAGCAGCCACTGGAGGGGGTCTGGCTACACCTTC. This gives the protein CASSHWRGSGYTF.

This chain joins TRBV7-8 and TRBJ2-1; 10 bases agree with TRBD2. Germline V CDR1 and CDR2: SGHVS, FQNEAQ. The ends lost 0 bases at V and 0 bases at J; junction bases unmatched: 5. This CDR3 comprises 18 residues. The CDR3 sequence: CASSLALAGAHSYNEQFF. In nucleotides, the CDR3 is TGTGCCAGCAGCTTAGCCCTAGCGGGGGCCCACTCCTACAATGAGCAGTTCTTC.

V gene TRBV1 combines with J gene TRBJ2-3; the DNA was not used to check the table's D call, TRBD1. TRBV1 is shown as a pseudogene. This CDR3 is 13 amino acids long. As DNA, the CDR3 is TGCACCAGCAGCCAACCGCTAAACCGGCCCAGGGATTTT. Protein product: CTSSQPLNRPRDF.

The rearrangement uses TRBV9 and TRBJ1-2; 8 nucleotides align to TRBD1. CDR3 length equals 17 residues. In germline, CDR1 is SGDLS, CDR2 YYNGEE. V gave up 4 bases and J gave up 1 base; unmatched junction bases: 12. The CDR3 DNA is TGTGCCAGCAGCAACGAGGGACAGGACGGGAATAACTATGGCTACACCTTC. Translation: CASSNEGQDGNNYGYTF.

V gene TRBV27 combines with J gene TRBJ1-2; D gene ambiguous. The CDR3 is made up of 14 amino acids. Germline V gives CDR1 MNHEY, CDR2 SMNVEV (reference sequence). The V end lost 5 bases, the J end lost 2 bases, and 12 bases lay between the germline ends. In DNA form, the CDR3 reads TGTGCCAGCAGTCCAACGGACGGAAACTATGGCTACACCTTC. Translated: CASSPTDGNYGYTF.